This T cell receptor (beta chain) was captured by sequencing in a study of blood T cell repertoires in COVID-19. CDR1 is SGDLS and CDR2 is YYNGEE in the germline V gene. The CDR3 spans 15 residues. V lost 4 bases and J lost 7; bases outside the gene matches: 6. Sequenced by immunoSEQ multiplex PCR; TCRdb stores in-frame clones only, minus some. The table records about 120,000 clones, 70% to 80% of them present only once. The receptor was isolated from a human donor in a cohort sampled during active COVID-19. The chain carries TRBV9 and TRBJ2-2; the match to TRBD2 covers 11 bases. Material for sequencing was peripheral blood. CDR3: CASSFSGGEFGELFF. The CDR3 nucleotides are TGTGCCAGCAGCTTTAGCGGGGGGGAGTTCGGGGAGCTGTTTTTT.